Only a few counts were recorded for the clone carrying this TCR beta chain. Clinical history reported by participants formed the basis on which cohorts were assigned. The data stem from a study of blood T cell repertoires in COVID-19. Study as a whole: Sample material is recorded as cDNA or gDNA derived from T cells, B-cell-depleted T cells, or PBMCs.

Assay: immunoSEQ multiplex PCR; the TCRdb copy retains only in-frame clones and omits some. Here the sample spans 250,000 to 300,000 clones, approximately 91% being singletons. CDR3 length: 16 residues. The chain has TRBV21-1 and TRBJ1-1; the table's D gene call, TRBD1, was not cross checked with the DNA. TRBV21-1 is a pseudogene segment. Sequencing was performed on PBMCs or T cells enriched from blood (not recorded which). The source is a woman aged 40 to 49 with acute COVID-19. The CDR3 nucleotides are TGTGCCAGCACCTTGGGGACAGGGGGCTTTAACACTGAAGCTTTCTTT. Encoded protein: CASTLGTGGFNTEAFF.